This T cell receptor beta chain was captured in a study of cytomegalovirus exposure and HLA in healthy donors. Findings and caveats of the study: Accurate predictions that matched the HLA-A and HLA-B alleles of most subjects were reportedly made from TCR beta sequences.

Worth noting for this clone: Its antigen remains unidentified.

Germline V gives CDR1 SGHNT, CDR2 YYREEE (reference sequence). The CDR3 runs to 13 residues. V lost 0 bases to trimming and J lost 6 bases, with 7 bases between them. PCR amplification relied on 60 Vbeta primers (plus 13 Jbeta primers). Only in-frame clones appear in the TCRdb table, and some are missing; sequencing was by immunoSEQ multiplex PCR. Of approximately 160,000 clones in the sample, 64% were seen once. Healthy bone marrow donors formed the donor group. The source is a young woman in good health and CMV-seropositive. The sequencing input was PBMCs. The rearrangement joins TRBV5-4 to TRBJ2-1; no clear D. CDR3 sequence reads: CASSLVETNEQFF. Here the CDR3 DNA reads TGTGCCAGCAGCTTGGTGGAGACCAATGAGCAGTTCTTC.